These T cell receptor beta chains were read from a single sample in a study of cytomegalovirus exposure and HLA in healthy donors. The table came from immunoSEQ multiplex PCR; TCRdb's copy has only in-frame clones and leaves some out. The data contain approximately 120,000 clones, around 80% of them singletons. Source material: PBMCs. All receptors come from a female donor in good health and CMV-seronegative. The conserved cysteine and the conserved F or W are not part of the CDR3 here.

j_gene | v_gene | CDR3aa
TRBJ2-1 | TRBV7-2 | ASSIRYRGLPNEQF
TRBJ1-3 | TRBV15 | ATSAPKTRDSVPGNTIY
TRBJ1-6 | TRBV5-6 | ASSFRGWRNPSPLH
TRBJ2-2 | TRBV7-2 | ASSLVSGTNTGELF
TRBJ2-3 | TRBV27 | ASSSADRRNSDTQY
TRBJ2-1 | TRBV7-9 | ASSLPAGQGINEQF
TRBJ2-5 | TRBV7-9 | ASTLEAGGQETQY
TRBJ2-3 | TRBV30 | AWVRDRGLGSTDTQY
TRBJ1-1 | TRBV14 | ASSLRTGLNTEAF
TRBJ1-2 | TRBV9 | ASSVDGTGHGYT